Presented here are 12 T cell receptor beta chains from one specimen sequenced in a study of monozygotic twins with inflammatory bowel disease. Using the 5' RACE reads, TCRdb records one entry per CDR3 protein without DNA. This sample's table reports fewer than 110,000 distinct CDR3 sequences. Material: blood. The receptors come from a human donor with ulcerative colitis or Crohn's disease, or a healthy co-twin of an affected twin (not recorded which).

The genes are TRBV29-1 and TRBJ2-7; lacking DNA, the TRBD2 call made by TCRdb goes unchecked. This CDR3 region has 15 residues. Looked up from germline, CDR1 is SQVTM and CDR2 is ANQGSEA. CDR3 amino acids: CSVYFSGRDSYEQYF.

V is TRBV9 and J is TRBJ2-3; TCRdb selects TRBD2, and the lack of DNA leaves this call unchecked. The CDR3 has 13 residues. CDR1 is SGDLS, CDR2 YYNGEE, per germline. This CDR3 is CASSRGPTDTQYF. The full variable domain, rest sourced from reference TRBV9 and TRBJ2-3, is DSGVTQTPKHLITATGQRVTLRCSPRSGDLSVYWYQQSLDQGLQFLIQYYNGEERAKGNILERFSAQQFPDLHSELNLSSLELGDSALYFCASSRGPTDTQYFGPGTRLTVL.

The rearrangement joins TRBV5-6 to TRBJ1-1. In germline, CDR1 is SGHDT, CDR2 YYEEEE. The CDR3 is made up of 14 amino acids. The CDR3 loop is CASSGVRLNTEAFF.

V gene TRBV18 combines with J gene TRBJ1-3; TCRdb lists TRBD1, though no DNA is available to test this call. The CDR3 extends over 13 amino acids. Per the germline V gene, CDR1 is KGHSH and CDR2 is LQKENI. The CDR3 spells CASSEDTGNTIYF.

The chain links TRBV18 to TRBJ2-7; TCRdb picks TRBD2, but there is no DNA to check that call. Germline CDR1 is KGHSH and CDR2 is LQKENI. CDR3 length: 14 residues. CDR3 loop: CASSRRDWPYEQYF. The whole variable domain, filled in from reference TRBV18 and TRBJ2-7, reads NAGVMQNPRHLVRRRGQEARLRCSPMKGHSHVYWYRQLPEEGLKFMVYLQKENIIDESGMPKERFSAEFPKEGPSILRIQQVVRGDSAAYFCASSRRDWPYEQYFGPGTRLTVT.

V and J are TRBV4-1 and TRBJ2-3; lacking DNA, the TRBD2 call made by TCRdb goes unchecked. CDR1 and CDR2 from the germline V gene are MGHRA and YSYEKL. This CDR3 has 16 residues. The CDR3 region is CASSYGLAGSTEGQYF.

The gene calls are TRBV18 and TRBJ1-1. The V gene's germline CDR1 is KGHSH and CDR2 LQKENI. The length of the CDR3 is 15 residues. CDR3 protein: CASSPTSGRNTEAFF.

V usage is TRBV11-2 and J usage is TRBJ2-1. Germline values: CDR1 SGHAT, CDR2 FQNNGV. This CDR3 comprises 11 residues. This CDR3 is CASSHWGEQFF.

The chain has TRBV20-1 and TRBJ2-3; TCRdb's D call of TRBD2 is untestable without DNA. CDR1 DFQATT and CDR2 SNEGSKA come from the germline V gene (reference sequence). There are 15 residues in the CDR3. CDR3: CSARMAGGPGDTQYF.

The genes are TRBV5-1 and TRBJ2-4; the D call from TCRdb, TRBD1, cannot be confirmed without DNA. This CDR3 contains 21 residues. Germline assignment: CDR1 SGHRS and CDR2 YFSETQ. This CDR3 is CASSLTFTGTGGASVKNIQYF.

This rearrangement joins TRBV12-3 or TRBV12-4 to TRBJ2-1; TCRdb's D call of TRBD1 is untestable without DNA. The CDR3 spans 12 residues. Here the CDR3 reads CASRRAHNEQFF.

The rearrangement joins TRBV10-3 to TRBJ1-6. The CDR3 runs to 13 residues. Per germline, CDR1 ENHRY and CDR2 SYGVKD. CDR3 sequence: CAISGGEGSPLHF.